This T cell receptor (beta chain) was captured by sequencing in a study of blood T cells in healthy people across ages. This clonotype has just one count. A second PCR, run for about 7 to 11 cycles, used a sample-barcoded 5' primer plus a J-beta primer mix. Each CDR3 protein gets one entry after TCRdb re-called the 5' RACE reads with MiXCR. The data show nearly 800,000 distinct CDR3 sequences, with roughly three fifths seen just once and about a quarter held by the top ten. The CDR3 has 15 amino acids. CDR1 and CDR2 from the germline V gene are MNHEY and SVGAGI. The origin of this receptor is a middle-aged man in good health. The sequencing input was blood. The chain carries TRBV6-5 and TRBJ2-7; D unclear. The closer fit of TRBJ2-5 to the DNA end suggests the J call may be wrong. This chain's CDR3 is CASSAPGSSRETQYF. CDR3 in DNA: TGTGCCAGCAGTGCGCCCGGGTCGTCGCGGGAGACCCAGTACTTC.